The 17 T cell receptor beta chains below were found in one sample sequenced in a study of blood T cell repertoires in COVID-19. TCRdb's table, derived via immunoSEQ multiplex PCR, lists solely in-frame clones and lacks some. The sample contains about 90,000 clones, about 87% of which appear only once. Sequenced sample: peripheral blood. These receptors all stem from a human donor in a cohort sampled during active COVID-19.

The rearrangement links TRBV27 to TRBJ1-5; the match to TRBD1 covers 7 bases. Germline values: CDR1 MNHEY, CDR2 SMNVEV (reference sequence). This CDR3 is 15 amino acids long. The ends lost 5 bases at V and 2 bases at J; junction bases unmatched: 6. The CDR3 spells CASSGDSVGNQPQHF. CDR3 sequence (DNA): TGTGCCAGCAGTGGGGACAGTGTGGGCAATCAGCCCCAGCATTTT.

The chain recombines TRBV2 with TRBJ2-1; 13 bases agree with TRBD2. Germline V CDR1 and CDR2: SNHLY, FYNNEI. This CDR3 spans 17 amino acids. With V trimmed by 3 bases and J by 6 bases, 8 bases remained unmatched. This CDR3 reads CASSDPTSGGGINEQFF. The DNA for the CDR3 is TGTGCCAGCAGTGACCCAACTAGCGGGGGGGGTATCAATGAGCAGTTCTTC.

This chain joins TRBV5-4 and TRBJ2-6; 7 bases match TRBD1. This CDR3 region has 18 residues. The germline gives CDR1 SGHNT, CDR2 YYREEE (reference sequence). The V gene end was trimmed by 4 bases and the J gene end by 0 bases; junction bases not matched to a gene: 10. The CDR3 reads CASSPGQRLRSGANVLTF. The CDR3 bases are TGTGCCAGCAGCCCGGGACAGAGATTGCGCTCTGGGGCCAACGTCCTGACTTTC.

V gene TRBV27 combines with J gene TRBJ1-2; D not certain. Germline CDR1 reads MNHEY; CDR2 reads SMNVEV (reference sequence). The CDR3 covers 13 residues. Trimming pared 5 bases from V and 1 base from J, leaving 8 bases between. The CDR3 region has the DNA TGTGCCAGCAGTCCCGACAATAACTATGGCTACACCTTC. The encoded protein is CASSPDNNYGYTF.

The chain employs TRBV7-6 and TRBJ2-3; 10 nucleotides match TRBD2. CDR1 is SGHVS and CDR2 is FNYEAQ in the germline V gene. CDR3 length: 18 amino acids. Trimming cost V 5 bases and J 1 base; bases outside gene matches: 12. CDR3 region: CASSRAPPAGGGTDTQYF. CDR3 DNA: TGTGCCAGCAGCCGGGCCCCTCCAGCGGGGGGGGGCACAGATACGCAGTATTTT.

This clone was counted a single time. This rearrangement joins TRBV19 to TRBJ1-5, with 11 bases lining up with TRBD1. The length of the CDR3 is 16 residues. V lost 5 bases to trimming and J lost 5 bases; unmatched junction nucleotides: 8. Per germline, CDR1 LNHDA and CDR2 SQIVND (reference sequence). In DNA, the CDR3 is TGTGCCAGTAGTTCAAACCGGGACAGGGGGTATCAGCCCCAGCATTTT. It translates to CASSSNRDRGYQPQHF.

The rearrangement uses TRBV6-5 and TRBJ2-3; D might be TRBD1 (5 bases). The V end lost 6 bases, the J end lost 2 bases, and 9 bases lay between the germline ends. CDR3 size: 13 residues. Looked up from germline, CDR1 is MNHEY and CDR2 is SVGAGI. The DNA for the CDR3 is TGTGCCAGCAGGTTGACAGACACAGATACGCAGTATTTT. It codes for CASRLTDTDTQYF.

The rearrangement links TRBV7-2 to TRBJ1-5; 8 bases line up with TRBD1. Unmatched junction bases numbered 10, after V lost 0 bases and J lost 6 bases. The CDR3 runs to 17 residues. CDR1 and CDR2 (germline): SGHTA, FQGNSA. The CDR3 region is CASSLARRTGTVQPQHF. The CDR3 DNA reads TGTGCCAGCAGCTTAGCGCGTAGGACAGGGACGGTTCAGCCCCAGCATTTT.

The chain is built from TRBV2 and TRBJ2-7, with D tentatively TRBD2 (6 bases). Germline V gene lookup returns CDR1 SNHLY and CDR2 FYNNEI. The CDR3 totals 15 residues. V lost 11 bases and J 2 bases, leaving 22 bases between the germline ends. CDR3 DNA: TGTGCCTCAGCAGTTGAGGCGGGGAGTGCCTACGAGCAGTACTTC. Translation gives CASAVEAGSAYEQYF.

V is TRBV15 and J is TRBJ2-3; perhaps TRBD2 as D (6 bases). The length of the CDR3 is 15 residues. CDR1 and CDR2 (germline): LNHNV, YYDKDF (reference sequence). The V end was cut by 1 base, the J end by 2 bases, with 10 bases between. Written as DNA, the CDR3 is TGTGCCACCAGCAGAGGTCGGGAGCCCACAGATACGCAGTATTTT. This translates into CATSRGREPTDTQYF.

The CDR3 nucleotides are TGTGCCAGCAGCGTAGTCCGGGGAGGCTACACCTTC. It specifies CASSVVRGGYTF. The chain joins TRBV9 to TRBJ1-2; D gene unclear. This CDR3 is built from 12 residues. Trimming took 0 bases from V and 8 from J, leaving 8 bases between them. Germline values: CDR1 SGDLS, CDR2 YYNGEE.

The genes are TRBV18 and TRBJ2-5, with 8 bases that match TRBD1. V lost 1 base to trimming and J lost 5 bases; unmatched junction nucleotides: 6. The CDR3 contains 15 residues. Germline V gene data show CDR1 as KGHSH and CDR2 as LQKENI. This CDR3 reads CASSPRQGREETQYF. The CDR3 bases are TGTGCCAGCTCACCACGACAGGGGCGCGAGGAGACCCAGTACTTC. The full variable domain, with the rest looked up from reference TRBV18 and TRBJ2-5, is NAGVMQNPRHLVRRRGQEARLRCSPMKGHSHVYWYRQLPEEGLKFMVYLQKENIIDESGMPKERFSAEFPKEGPSILRIQQVVRGDSAAYFCASSPRQGREETQYFGPGTRLLVL.

This clone has at least ten counts. This chain connects TRBV9 to TRBJ1-2; 8 bases map to TRBD1. V trimming: 1 base; J trimming: 8 bases; junction bases outside the gene matches: 7. The CDR3 is 14 amino acids. CDR1 is SGDLS, CDR2 YYNGEE, per germline. The CDR3 DNA reads TGTGCCAGCAGCGTAACAGACAGGGGAGAAGGCTACACCTTC. Its protein product is CASSVTDRGEGYTF.

V and J are TRBV6-4 and TRBJ2-1, with 9 bases matching TRBD1. Germline lookup yields CDR1 MRHNA and CDR2 SNTAGT. Trimming took 2 bases from V and 7 from J; bases not matched to a gene: 6. The length of the CDR3 is 15 residues. CDR3 sequence (DNA): TGTGCCAGCAGTGACGGGCGGGGGACAGGGAATGAGCAGTTCTTC. Encoded protein: CASSDGRGTGNEQFF.

The chain joins TRBV5-6 to TRBJ1-1, with D perhaps matching TRBD1 (6 bases). CDR1 SGHDT and CDR2 YYEEEE come from the germline V gene. This CDR3 contains 15 residues. The ends were cut back, 3 bases at V and 1 base at J, with 13 bases in the middle. CDR3 sequence (DNA): TGTGCCAGCAGCTCTCCGACAGGATGGAACACTGAAGCTTTCTTT. Protein product: CASSSPTGWNTEAFF.

The chain recombines TRBV7-9 with TRBJ1-4, with 7 bases aligning to TRBD1. Germline lookup yields CDR1 SEHNR and CDR2 FQNEAQ (reference sequence). This CDR3 has 15 amino acids. The V and J ends lost 6 bases and 8 bases, in that order; junction bases with no gene match: 12. This CDR3 reads CASRADRDGAEKLFF. In DNA, the CDR3 is TGTGCCAGCAGGGCCGACAGGGACGGTGCGGAAAAACTGTTTTTT.

The rearrangement links TRBV21-1 to TRBJ1-5; the table's D call, TRBD1, was not checked against the DNA. TRBV21-1 is a pseudogene segment. The CDR3 has 18 residues. CDR3 sequence (DNA): TGTGCCAGCAGCAAATATCTGAGGGGACAGGGAGACAATCAGCCCCAGCATTTT. This translates into CASSKYLRGQGDNQPQHF.